Given below is one T cell receptor beta chain in context. Its antigen is as yet unknown. Clones were sequenced by immunoSEQ multiplex PCR, and TCRdb holds only the in-frame ones, with some missing. The repertoire consists of about 200,000 clones, with around 70% occurring once and the leading ten covering around 5.9%. The data were obtained in a study of cytotoxic CD8 clonotypes in ibrutinib-treated CLL. For the study at large: Researchers reported over nine relapsed/refractory and roughly 15 treatment-naive patients, under 18 of them IGHV unmutated. Patients attained about 25 partial and 2 complete responses; at median around 68 months, about 14 remained remitted while about twelve progressed. It was after a median about 11 months of treatment, range 6 to 36, that response samples were taken. Study-level results: Sustained-remission patients were sampled at one set of times and progressing patients at different ones.

The CDR3 runs to 14 residues. CDR1 is SNHLY, CDR2 FYNNEI, per germline. V gave up 1 base and J gave up 9 bases, with 15 bases separating them. The sequencing used PBMCs, collected after 12 months of ibrutinib treatment. The rearrangement links TRBV2 to TRBJ2-5, with D possibly matching TRBD2 (6 bases). This TCR derives from a human donor with chronic lymphocytic leukemia. The CDR3 loop reads CASSEVILRRAQYF. In DNA form, the CDR3 reads TGTGCCAGCAGTGAAGTAATACTTCGGAGGGCCCAGTACTTC.